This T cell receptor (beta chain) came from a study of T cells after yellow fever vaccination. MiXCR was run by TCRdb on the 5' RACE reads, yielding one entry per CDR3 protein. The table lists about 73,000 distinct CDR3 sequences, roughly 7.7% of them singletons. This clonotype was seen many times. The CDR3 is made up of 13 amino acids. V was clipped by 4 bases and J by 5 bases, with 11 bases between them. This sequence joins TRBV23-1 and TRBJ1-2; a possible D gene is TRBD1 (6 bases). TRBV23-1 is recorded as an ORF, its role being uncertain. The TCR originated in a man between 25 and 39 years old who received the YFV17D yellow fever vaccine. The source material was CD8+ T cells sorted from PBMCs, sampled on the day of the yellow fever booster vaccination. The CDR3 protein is CASSLHRVYGYTF. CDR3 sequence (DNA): TGCGCCAGCAGTCTGCACAGGGTGTATGGCTACACCTTC.